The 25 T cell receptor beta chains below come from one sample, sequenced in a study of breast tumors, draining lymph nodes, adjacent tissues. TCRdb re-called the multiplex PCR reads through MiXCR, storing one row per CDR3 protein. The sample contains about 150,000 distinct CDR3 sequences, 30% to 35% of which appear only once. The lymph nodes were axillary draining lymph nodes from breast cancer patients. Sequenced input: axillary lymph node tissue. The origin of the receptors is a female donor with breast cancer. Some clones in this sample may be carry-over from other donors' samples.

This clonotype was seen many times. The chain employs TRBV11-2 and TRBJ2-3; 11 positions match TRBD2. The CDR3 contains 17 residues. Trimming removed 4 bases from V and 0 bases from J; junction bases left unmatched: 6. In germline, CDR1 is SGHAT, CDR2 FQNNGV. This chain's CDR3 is CASSSPRTSGSTDTQYF. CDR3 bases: TGTGCCAGCAGCTCCCCGAGGACTAGCGGGAGCACAGATACGCAGTATTTT.

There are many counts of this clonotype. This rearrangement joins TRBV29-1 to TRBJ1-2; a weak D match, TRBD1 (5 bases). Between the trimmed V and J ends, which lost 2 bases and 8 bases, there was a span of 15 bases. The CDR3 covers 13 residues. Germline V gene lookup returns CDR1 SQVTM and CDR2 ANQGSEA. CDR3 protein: CSVERGRGQGYTF. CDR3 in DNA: TGCAGCGTTGAACGCGGGAGGGGTCAAGGCTACACCTTC.

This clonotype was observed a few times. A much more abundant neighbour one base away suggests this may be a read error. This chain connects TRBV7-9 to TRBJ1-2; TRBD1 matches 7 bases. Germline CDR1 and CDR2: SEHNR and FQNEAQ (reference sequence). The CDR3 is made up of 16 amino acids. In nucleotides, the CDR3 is TGTGCCAGCAGCTCAACAGGGGTTGCGCTGAAAGATGGCCACACCTTC. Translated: CASSSTGVALKDGHTF.

The CDR3 DNA follows: TGCGCCAGCAGGGACGCTAACTATGGCTACACCTTC. It yields the protein CASRDANYGYTF. The chain links TRBV10-2 to TRBJ1-2; no definite D call. Germline CDR1 and CDR2: WSHSY and SAAADI. The CDR3 sequence is 12 residues long. Trimming took off 6 bases at V and 0 bases at J, with 5 bases between the two ends.

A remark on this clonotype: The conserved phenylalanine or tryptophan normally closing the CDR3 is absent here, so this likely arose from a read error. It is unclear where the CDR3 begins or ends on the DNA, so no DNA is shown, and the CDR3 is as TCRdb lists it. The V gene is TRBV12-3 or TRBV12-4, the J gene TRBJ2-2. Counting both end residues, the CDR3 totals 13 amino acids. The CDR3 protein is CASSRTNTGELMS.

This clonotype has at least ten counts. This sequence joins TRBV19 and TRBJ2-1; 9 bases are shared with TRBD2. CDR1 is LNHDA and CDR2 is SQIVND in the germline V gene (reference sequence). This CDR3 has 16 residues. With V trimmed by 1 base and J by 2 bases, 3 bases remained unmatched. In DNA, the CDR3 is TGTGCCAGTAGTATAGGTAGCGGGGGCCCCTACAATGAGCAGTTCTTC. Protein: CASSIGSGGPYNEQFF.

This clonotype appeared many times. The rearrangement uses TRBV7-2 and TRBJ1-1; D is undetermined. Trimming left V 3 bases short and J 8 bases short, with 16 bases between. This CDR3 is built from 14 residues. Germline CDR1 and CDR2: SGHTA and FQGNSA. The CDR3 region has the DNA TGTGCCAGCAGCTTGGTAGTTCGGGAGGGCGAAGCTTTCTTT. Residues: CASSLVVREGEAFF. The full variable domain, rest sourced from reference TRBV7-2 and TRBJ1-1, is GAGVSQSPSNKVTEKGKDVELRCDPISGHTALYWYRQSLGQGLEFLIYFQGNSAPDKSGLPSDRFSAERTGGSVSTLTIQRTQQEDSAVYLCASSLVVREGEAFFGQGTRLTVV.

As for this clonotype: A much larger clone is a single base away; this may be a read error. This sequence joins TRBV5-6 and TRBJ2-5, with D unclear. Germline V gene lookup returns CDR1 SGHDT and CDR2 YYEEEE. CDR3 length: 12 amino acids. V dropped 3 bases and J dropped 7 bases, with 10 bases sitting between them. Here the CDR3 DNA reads TGTGCCAGCAGCTATGAGGTGGCGACCCAGTACTTC. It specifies CASSYEVATQYF.

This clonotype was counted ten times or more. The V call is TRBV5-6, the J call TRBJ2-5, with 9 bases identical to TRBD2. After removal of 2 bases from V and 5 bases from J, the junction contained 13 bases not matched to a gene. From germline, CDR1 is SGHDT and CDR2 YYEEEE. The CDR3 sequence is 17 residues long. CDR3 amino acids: CASSFFAGGRAVETQYF. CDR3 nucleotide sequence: TGTGCCAGCAGCTTTTTTGCGGGGGGGCGGGCTGTGGAGACCCAGTACTTC.

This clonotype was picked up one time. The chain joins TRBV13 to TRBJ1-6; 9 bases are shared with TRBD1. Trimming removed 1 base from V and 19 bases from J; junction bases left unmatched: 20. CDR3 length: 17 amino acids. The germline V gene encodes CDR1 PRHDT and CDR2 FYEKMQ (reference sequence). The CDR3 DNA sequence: TGTGCCAGCAGCTTAGCGGGGAACAGGGGGCGGAATTCACCCCCTCACTTT. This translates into CASSLAGNRGRNSPPHF.

The CDR3 DNA follows: TGCGCCAGCAGCCTGTACAGAGGCAATGACCAGTACTTC. It yields the protein CASSLYRGNDQYF. The chain couples TRBV5-1 to TRBJ2-7; D remains ambiguous. Trimming took 4 bases from V and 10 from J, leaving 18 bases between them. CDR3 length equals 13 residues. Per germline, CDR1 SGHRS and CDR2 YFSETQ.

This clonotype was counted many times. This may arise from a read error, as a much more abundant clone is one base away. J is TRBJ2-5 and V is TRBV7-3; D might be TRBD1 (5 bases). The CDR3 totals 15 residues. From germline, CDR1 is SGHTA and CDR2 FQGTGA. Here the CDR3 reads CASSLTGTGAETQHF. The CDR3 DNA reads TGTGCCAGCAGCTTAACAGGAACTGGGGCCGAGACCCAGCACTTC.

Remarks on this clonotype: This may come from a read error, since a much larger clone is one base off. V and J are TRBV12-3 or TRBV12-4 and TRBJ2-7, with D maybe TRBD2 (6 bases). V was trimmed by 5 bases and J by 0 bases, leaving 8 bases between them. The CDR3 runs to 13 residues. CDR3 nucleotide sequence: TGTGCCAGCAGTAACGGGAGCTCCTACGAGCAGTACTTC. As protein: CASSNGSSYEQYF.

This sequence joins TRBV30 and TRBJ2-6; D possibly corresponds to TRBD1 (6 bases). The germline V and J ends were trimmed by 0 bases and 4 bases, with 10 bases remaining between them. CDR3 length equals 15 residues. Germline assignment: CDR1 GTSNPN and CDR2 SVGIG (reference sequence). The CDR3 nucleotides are TGTGCCTGGAGTGTAAGGGGGACAGGGGCCAACGTCCTGACTTTC. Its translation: CAWSVRGTGANVLTF.

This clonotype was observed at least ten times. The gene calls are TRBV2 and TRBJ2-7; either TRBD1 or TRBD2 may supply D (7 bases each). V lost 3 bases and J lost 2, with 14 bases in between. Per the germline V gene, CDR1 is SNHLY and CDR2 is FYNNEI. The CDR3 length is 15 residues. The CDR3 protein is CASSDPAGQTYEQYF. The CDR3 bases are TGTGCCAGCAGTGACCCAGCGGGACAGACCTACGAGCAGTACTTC.

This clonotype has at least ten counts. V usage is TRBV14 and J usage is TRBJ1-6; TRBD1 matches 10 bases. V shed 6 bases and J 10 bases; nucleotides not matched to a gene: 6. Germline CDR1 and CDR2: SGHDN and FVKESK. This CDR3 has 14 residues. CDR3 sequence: CASSPGQGRSPLHF. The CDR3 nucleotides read TGTGCCAGCAGTCCGGGACAGGGGAGATCACCCCTCCACTTT. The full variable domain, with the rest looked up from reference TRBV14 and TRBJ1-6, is EAGVTQFPSHSVIEKGQTVTLRCDPISGHDNLYWYRRVMGKEIKFLLHFVKESKQDESGMPNNRFLAERTGGTYSTLKVQPAELEDSGVYFCASSPGQGRSPLHFGNGTRLTVT.

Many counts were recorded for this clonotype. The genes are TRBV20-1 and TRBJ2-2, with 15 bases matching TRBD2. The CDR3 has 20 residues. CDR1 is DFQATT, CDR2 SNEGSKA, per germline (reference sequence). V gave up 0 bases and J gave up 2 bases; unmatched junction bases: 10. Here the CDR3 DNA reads TGCAGTGCTAGAGATAAACTCGGGACTAGCGGGGGGTACAACACCGGGGAGCTGTTTTTT. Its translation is CSARDKLGTSGGYNTGELFF.

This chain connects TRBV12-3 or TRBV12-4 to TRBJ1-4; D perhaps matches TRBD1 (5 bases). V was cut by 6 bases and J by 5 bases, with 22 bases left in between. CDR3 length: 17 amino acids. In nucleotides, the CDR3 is TGTGCCAGCAGAAGCAGGGTTATGAGTTCCTACAATGAAAAACTGTTTTTT. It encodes CASRSRVMSSYNEKLFF.

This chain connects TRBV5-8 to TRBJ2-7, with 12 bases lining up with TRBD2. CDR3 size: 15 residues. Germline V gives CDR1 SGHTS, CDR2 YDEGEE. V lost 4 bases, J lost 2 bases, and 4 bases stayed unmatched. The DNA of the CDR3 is TGTGCCAGCAGCCTCAGACTAGCGGGAGCCTACGAGCAGTACTTC. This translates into CASSLRLAGAYEQYF.

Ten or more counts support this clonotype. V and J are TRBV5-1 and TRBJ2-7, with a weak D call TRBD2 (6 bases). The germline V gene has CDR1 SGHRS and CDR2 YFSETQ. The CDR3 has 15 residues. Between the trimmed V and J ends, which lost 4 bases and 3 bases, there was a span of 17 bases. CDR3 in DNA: TGCGCCAGCAGCGTGGATGTCGGGGGACGCTACGAGCAGTACTTC. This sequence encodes CASSVDVGGRYEQYF.

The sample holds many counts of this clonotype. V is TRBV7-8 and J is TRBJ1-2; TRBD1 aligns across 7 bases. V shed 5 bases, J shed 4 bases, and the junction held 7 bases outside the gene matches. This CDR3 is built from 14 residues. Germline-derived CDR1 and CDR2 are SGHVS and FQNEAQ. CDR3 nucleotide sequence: TGTGCCAGCAGCATAAGACAGGGAGGCTATGGCTACACCTTC. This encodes CASSIRQGGYGYTF. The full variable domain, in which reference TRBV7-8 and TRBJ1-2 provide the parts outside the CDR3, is GAGVSQSPRYKVAKRGQDVALRCDPISGHVSLFWYQQALGQGPEFLTYFQNEAQLDKSGLPSDRFFAERPEGSVSTLKIQRTQQEDSAVYLCASSIRQGGYGYTFGSGTRLTVV.

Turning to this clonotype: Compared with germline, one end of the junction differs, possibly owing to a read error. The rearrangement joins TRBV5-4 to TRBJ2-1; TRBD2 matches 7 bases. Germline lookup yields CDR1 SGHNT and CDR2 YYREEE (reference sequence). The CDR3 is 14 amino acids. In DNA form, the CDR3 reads TGTGCCAGCAGCTTGGAAGGGAGGGGCAATGAGCAGTCCTTC. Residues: CASSLEGRGNEQSF.

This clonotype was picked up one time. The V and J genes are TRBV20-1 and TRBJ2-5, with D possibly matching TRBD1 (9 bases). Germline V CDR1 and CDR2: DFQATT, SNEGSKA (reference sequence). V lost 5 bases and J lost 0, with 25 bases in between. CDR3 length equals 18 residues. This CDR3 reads CSAEGQGLGRSYQETQYF. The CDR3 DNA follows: TGCAGTGCTGAGGGACAGGGACTAGGAAGGAGTTACCAAGAGACCCAGTACTTC.

The CDR3 DNA follows: TGTGCCACCAGGTTTTTCAGCCCACAGGATGGCTACACCTTC. Its protein product is CATRFFSPQDGYTF. J is TRBJ1-2 and V is TRBV15, with D maybe TRBD1 (5 bases). This CDR3 is built from 14 residues. The V end was cut by 6 bases, the J end by 6 bases, with 17 bases between. Germline V gene data show CDR1 as LNHNV and CDR2 as YYDKDF (reference sequence). The full variable domain, completed using reference TRBV15 and TRBJ1-2, is DAMVIQNPRYQVTQFGKPVTLSCSQTLNHNVMYWYQQKSSQAPKLLFHYYDKDFNNEADTPDNFQSRRPNTSFCFLDIRSPGLGDTAMYLCATRFFSPQDGYTFGSGTRLTVV.

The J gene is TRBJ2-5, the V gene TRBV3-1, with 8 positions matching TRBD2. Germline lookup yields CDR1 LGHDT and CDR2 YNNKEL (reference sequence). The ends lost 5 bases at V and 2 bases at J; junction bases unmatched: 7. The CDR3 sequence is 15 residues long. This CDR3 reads CASSYTSGGQETQYF. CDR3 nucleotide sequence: TGTGCCAGCAGCTATACTAGCGGAGGACAAGAGACCCAGTACTTC.